This passage covers 9 T cell receptor beta chains from one sample sequenced in a study of blood T cell repertoires in COVID-19. The repertoire was sequenced with immunoSEQ multiplex PCR; TCRdb's copy has only in-frame clones and lacks some. Of fewer than 50,000 clones listed, roughly 91% were seen once; the top ten hold around a tenth. Input material: peripheral blood. The receptors stem from a man between 45 and 60 years old with active COVID-19.

The rearrangement links TRBV6-6 to TRBJ2-3, with 10 bases lining up with TRBD1. The CDR3 sequence is 16 residues long. V was clipped by 2 bases and J by 4 bases; unmatched bases: 6. The germline V gene encodes CDR1 MNHNY and CDR2 SVGAGI (reference sequence). The CDR3 nucleotides read TGTGCCAGCAGTTACGCGGGGACAGGGGAAGCAGATACGCAGTATTTT. It translates to CASSYAGTGEADTQYF.

The chain combines TRBV3-1 (or the pseudogene TRBV3-2) with TRBJ2-7; D might be TRBD2 (7 bases). Germline V gene data show CDR1 as LGHDT and CDR2 as YNNKEL (reference sequence). V gave up 4 bases and J gave up 4 bases, with 11 bases separating them. This CDR3 is built from 13 residues. CDR3: CASSPGGHYEQYF. The CDR3 coding sequence is TGTGCCAGCAGCCCCGGGGGGCATTACGAGCAGTACTTC.

The chain links TRBV9 to TRBJ2-5; 9 bases agree with TRBD1. Germline V gene data show CDR1 as SGDLS and CDR2 as YYNGEE. J gave up 8 bases and V 3 bases, and 14 bases lay outside the gene matches. The CDR3 covers 16 residues. CDR3 sequence: CASSGTFRDREQTQYF. CDR3 sequence (DNA): TGTGCCAGCAGCGGCACCTTCCGGGACAGGGAGCAAACCCAGTACTTC.

V gene TRBV19 combines with J gene TRBJ1-5, with 7 bases identical to TRBD1. Germline V gives CDR1 LNHDA, CDR2 SQIVND (reference sequence). The trim removed 7 bases at V and 0 bases at J, leaving 12 bases unmatched. This CDR3 has 17 residues. CDR3 coding DNA: TGTGCCAGTACCACAGGGGTCCTGGGGTATAGCAATCAGCCCCAGCATTTT. Translating gives CASTTGVLGYSNQPQHF.

V usage is TRBV2 and J usage is TRBJ2-7; 7 bases match TRBD2. Trimming at V came to 5 bases and at J to 4 bases, leaving 5 bases not matched to a gene. This CDR3 is built from 13 residues. The V gene's germline CDR1 is SNHLY and CDR2 FYNNEI. DNA of the CDR3: TGTGCCAGCAGTTTAAGGGGAGGGTACGAGCAGTACTTC. Amino acids: CASSLRGGYEQYF. Drawing the rest from reference TRBV2 and TRBJ2-7, the complete variable domain is EPEVTQTPSHQVTQMGQEVILRCVPISNHLYFYWYRQILGQKVEFLVSFYNNEISEKSEIFDDQFSVERPDGSNFTLKIRSTKLEDSAMYFCASSLRGGYEQYFGPGTRLTVT.

This clone was counted once. The chain is built from TRBV6-2 or TRBV6-3 and TRBJ2-3; 9 bases agree with TRBD2. This CDR3 comprises 17 residues. CDR1 and CDR2 (germline): MNHEY, SVGEGT. V was clipped by 2 bases and J by 2 bases; unmatched bases: 8. The CDR3 DNA is TGTGCCAGCAGTTACCCCCTACTAGCGGGTCCCACAGATACGCAGTATTTT. It translates to CASSYPLLAGPTDTQYF.

The chain has TRBV27 and TRBJ2-1, with 8 bases identical to TRBD1. Germline V gene lookup returns CDR1 MNHEY and CDR2 SMNVEV (reference sequence). This CDR3 has 15 residues. Germline trimming cut 4 bases from V and 9 bases from J; bases unmatched to any gene: 11. The CDR3 spells CASSSTQGVHGEQFF. The CDR3 DNA reads TGTGCCAGCAGTTCCACACAGGGGGTACATGGTGAGCAGTTCTTC.

J is TRBJ2-1 and V is TRBV24-1, with D possibly TRBD2 on 5 matching bases. This CDR3 region has 17 residues. The V gene lost 3 bases and the J gene lost 5 bases, with 19 bases spanning the gap. Germline CDR1 and CDR2: KGHDR and SFDVKD. The CDR3 DNA reads TGTGCCACCAGTGATCCGGCTGTGGCTAGCCGAGACAATGAGCAGTTCTTC. Protein product: CATSDPAVASRDNEQFF.

This chain links TRBV5-4 with TRBJ2-3; 7 bases align to TRBD1. Germline V gene sequence: CDR1 SGHNT, CDR2 YYREEE (reference sequence). There are 14 residues in the CDR3. V was pared by 4 bases and J by 3 bases, with 5 bases of the junction left unmatched. The CDR3 nucleotides are TGTGCCAGCAGCAACCCGACAGGGACAGATACGCAGTATTTT. This sequence encodes CASSNPTGTDTQYF.